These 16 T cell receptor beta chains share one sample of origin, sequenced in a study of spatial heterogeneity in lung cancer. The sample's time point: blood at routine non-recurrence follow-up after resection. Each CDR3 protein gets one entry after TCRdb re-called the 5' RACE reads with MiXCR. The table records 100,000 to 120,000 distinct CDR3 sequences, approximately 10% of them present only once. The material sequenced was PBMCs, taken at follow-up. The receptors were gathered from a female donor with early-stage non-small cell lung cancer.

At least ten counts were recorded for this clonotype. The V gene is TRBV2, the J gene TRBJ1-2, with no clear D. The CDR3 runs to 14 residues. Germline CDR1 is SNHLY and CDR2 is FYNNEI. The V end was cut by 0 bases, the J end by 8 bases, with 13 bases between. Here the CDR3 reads CASSEARGNRGYTF. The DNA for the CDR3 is TGTGCCAGCAGTGAAGCGCGGGGAAATAGAGGCTACACCTTC.

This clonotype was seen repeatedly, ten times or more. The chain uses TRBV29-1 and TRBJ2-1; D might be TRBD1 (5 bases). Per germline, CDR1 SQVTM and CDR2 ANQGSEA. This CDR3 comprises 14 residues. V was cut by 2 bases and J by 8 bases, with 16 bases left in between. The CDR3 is CSVEPSLRVDEQFF. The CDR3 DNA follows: TGCAGCGTTGAACCCTCCCTCAGGGTCGATGAGCAGTTCTTC.

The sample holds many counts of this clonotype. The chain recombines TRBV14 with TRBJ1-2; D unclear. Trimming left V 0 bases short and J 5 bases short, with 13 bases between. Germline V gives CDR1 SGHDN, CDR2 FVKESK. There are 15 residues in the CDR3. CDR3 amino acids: CASSQDPGRPYGYTF. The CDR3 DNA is TGTGCCAGCAGCCAAGATCCAGGTAGACCGTATGGCTACACCTTC.

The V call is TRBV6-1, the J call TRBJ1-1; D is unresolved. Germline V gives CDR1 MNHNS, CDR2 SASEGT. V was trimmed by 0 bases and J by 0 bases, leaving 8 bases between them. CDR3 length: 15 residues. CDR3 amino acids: CASSEARRLNTEAFF. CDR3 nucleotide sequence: TGTGCCAGCAGTGAAGCGAGACGGTTGAACACTGAAGCTTTCTTT.

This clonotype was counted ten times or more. The CDR3 region is CASSPWEGQPQHF. The CDR3 DNA follows: TGTGCCAGCTCACCGTGGGAGGGCCAGCCCCAGCATTTT. The chain is built from TRBV18 and TRBJ1-5; no clear D gene. Deletions cut 3 bases from V and 7 bases from J, with 10 bases between. The CDR3 covers 13 residues. Germline V CDR1 and CDR2: KGHSH, LQKENI. Looking up the rest from reference TRBV18 and TRBJ1-5 gives the full variable domain: NAGVMQNPRHLVRRRGQEARLRCSPMKGHSHVYWYRQLPEEGLKFMVYLQKENIIDESGMPKERFSAEFPKEGPSILRIQQVVRGDSAAYFCASSPWEGQPQHFGDGTRLSIL.

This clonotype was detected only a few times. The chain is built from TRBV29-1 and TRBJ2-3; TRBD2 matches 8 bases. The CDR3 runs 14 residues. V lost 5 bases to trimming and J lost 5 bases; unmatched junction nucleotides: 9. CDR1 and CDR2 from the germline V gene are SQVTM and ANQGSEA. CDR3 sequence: CSVRRTSLGDTQYF. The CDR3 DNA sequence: TGCAGCGTTCGAAGGACTAGCTTAGGAGATACGCAGTATTTT.

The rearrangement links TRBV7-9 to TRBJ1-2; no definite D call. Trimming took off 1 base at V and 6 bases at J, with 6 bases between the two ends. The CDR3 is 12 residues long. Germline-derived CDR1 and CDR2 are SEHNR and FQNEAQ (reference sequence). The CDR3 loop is CASSLVADGYTF. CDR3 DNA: TGTGCCAGCAGCTTAGTGGCAGATGGCTACACCTTC.

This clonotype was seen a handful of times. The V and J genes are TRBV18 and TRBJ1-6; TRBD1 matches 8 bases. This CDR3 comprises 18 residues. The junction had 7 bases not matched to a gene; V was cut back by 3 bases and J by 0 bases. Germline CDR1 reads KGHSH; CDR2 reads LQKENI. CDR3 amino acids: CASSPKRQGSSYNSPLHF. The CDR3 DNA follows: TGTGCCAGCTCACCCAAGAGACAGGGGTCCTCCTATAATTCACCCCTCCACTTT.

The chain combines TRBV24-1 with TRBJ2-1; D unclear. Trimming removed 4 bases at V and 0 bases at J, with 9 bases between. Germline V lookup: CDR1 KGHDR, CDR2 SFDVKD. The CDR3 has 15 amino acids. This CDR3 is CATSESAASYNEQFF. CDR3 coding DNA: TGTGCCACCAGTGAATCAGCAGCCTCCTACAATGAGCAGTTCTTC.

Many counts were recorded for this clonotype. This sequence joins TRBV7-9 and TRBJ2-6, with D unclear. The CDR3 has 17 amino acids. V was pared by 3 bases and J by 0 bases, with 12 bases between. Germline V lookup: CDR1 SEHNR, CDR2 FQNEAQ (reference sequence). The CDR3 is CASSLDSSLSGANVLTF. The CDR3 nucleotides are TGTGCCAGCAGCTTGGATTCATCCCTCTCTGGGGCCAACGTCCTGACTTTC. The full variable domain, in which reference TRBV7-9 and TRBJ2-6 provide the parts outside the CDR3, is DTGVSQNPRHKITKRGQNVTFRCDPISEHNRLYWYRQTLGQGPEFLTYFQNEAQLEKSRLLSDRFSAERPKGSFSTLEIQRTEQGDSAMYLCASSLDSSLSGANVLTFGAGSRLTVL.

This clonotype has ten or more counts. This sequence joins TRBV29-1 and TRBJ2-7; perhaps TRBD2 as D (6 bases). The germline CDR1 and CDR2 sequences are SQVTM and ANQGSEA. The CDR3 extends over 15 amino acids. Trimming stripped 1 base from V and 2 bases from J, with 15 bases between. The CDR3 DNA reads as TGCAGCGTTGAAGCCACTGCGGGAACTACCTACGAGCAGTACTTC. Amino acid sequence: CSVEATAGTTYEQYF.

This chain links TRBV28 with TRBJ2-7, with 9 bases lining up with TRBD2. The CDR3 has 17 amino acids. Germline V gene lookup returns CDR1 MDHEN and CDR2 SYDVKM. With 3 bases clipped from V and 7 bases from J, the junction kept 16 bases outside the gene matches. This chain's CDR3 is CASSFLPAAGGPREQYF. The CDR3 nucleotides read TGTGCCAGCAGTTTTCTCCCTGCCGCGGGAGGGCCGAGGGAGCAGTACTTC. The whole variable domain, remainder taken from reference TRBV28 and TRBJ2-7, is DVKVTQSSRYLVKRTGEKVFLECVQDMDHENMFWYRQDPGLGLRLIYFSYDVKMKEKGDIPEGYSVSREKKERFSLILESASTNQTSMYLCASSFLPAAGGPREQYFGPGTRLTVT.

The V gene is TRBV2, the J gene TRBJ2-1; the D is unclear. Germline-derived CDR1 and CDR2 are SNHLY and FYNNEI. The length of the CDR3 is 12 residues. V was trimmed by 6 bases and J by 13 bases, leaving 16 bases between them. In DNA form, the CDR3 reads TGTGCCAGCAGAGATCAGCAATATAGCCAGTTCTTC. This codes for CASRDQQYSQFF.

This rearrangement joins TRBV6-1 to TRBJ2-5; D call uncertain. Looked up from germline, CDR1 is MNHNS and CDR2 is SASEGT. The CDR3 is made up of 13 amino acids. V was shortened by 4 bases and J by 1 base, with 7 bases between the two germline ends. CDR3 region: CASSVWGQETQYF. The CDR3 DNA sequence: TGTGCCAGCAGTGTGTGGGGCCAAGAGACCCAGTACTTC.

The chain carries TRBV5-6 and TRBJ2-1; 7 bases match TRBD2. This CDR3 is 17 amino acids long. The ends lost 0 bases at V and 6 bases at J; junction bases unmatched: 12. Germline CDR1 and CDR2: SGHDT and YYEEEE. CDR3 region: CASSLGLWGGSGNEQFF. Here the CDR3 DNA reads TGTGCCAGCAGCTTGGGGCTGTGGGGCGGGAGCGGCAATGAGCAGTTCTTC.

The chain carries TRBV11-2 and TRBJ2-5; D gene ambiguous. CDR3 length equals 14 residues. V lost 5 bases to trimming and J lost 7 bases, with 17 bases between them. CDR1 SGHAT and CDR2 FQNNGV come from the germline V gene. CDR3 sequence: CASSPDRTHRTQYF. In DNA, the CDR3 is TGTGCCAGCAGCCCGGATCGGACCCACCGGACCCAGTACTTC. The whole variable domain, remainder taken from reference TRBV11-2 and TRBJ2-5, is EAGVAQSPRYKIIEKRQSVAFWCNPISGHATLYWYQQILGQGPKLLIQFQNNGVVDDSQLPKDRFSAERLKGVDSTLKIQPAKLEDSAVYLCASSPDRTHRTQYFGPGTRLLVL.